The rows below give T cell receptor beta chains drawn from one sample of a study of low-dose radiotherapy and immunotherapy resistance in tumors. From the reads, TCRdb called clonotypes with MiXCR, one entry per CDR3 protein. Of around 90,000 distinct CDR3 sequences listed, approximately 17% are singletons. The input for sequencing was PBMCs, taken before treatment. The receptors were gathered from a male donor with prostate cancer. Each CDR3 is given with its conserved first and last residue. D genes are given only for firm matches. Rows may omit the clone size; those that give it use once, few, many or a size class.

CASKKLAVTNEQFF	TGCGCCAGCAAAAAACTAGCGGTAACCAATGAGCAGTTCTTC	TRBD2	TRBV5-1	many	TRBJ2-1
CASSELREGYTF	TGTGCCAGCAGTGAACTCCGGGAGGGCTACACCTTC	NA	TRBV6-1	many	TRBJ1-2
CSVNPGPTTPGSCFF	NA	NA	TRBV29-1	NA	TRBJ2-2
CASSFTQGWENSPLHF	TGTGCCAGCAGCTTTACACAGGGATGGGAGAATTCACCCCTCCACTTT	NA	TRBV7-8	many	TRBJ1-6
CSVSGRGDQPQHF	TGCAGCGTTTCGGGCCGGGGGGATCAGCCCCAGCATTTT	NA	TRBV29-1	many	TRBJ1-5
CAARQGAYEQYF	TGTGCCGCCAGACAGGGTGCCTACGAGCAGTACTTC	TRBD1	TRBV28	many	TRBJ2-7
CASSRRDGEAFF	TGTGCCAGCAGTCGCCGGGACGGTGAAGCTTTCTTT	NA	TRBV6-5	many	TRBJ1-1
CSVEASTGSYGYTF	TGCAGCGTTGAGGCTTCGACAGGGAGCTATGGCTACACCTTC	TRBD1	TRBV29-1	many	TRBJ1-2
CSVEMTGLRAGELFF	TGCAGCGTTGAAATGACAGGACTTCGCGCCGGGGAGCTGTTTTTT	NA	TRBV29-1	many	TRBJ2-2
CATSREQRSIGYEQYF	TGTGCCACCAGCAGAGAACAGCGGTCCATCGGCTACGAGCAGTACTTC	NA	TRBV15	many	TRBJ2-7
CSVEGQGGPGDIQYF	TGCAGCGTTGAGGGACAGGGGGGACCGGGGGACATTCAGTACTTC	TRBD1	TRBV29-1	many	TRBJ2-4
CAWSVRENQPQHF	TGTGCCTGGAGTGTACGGGAGAATCAGCCCCAGCATTTT	NA	TRBV30	many	TRBJ1-5
CASSQEDRVQEELFF	TGCGCCAGCAGCCAAGAGGACAGGGTCCAAGAGGAGCTGTTTTTT	TRBD1	TRBV4-1	once	TRBJ2-2
CASSLSWSGANTGELFF	TGTGCCAGCAGCTTGAGTTGGTCCGGGGCGAACACCGGGGAGCTGTTTTTT	NA	TRBV7-6	many	TRBJ2-2
CASSRTRVNEQFF	TGTGCCAGCAGTCGGACCAGGGTGAATGAGCAGTTCTTC	NA	TRBV6-2/TRBV6-3	many	TRBJ2-1
CAWESSYNEQFF	TGTGCCTGGGAAAGCTCCTACAATGAGCAGTTCTTC	NA	TRBV30	many	TRBJ2-1
CSARIGGGLVDTQYF	TGCAGTGCTAGGATAGGGGGAGGGCTTGTAGATACGCAGTATTTT	NA	TRBV20-1	many	TRBJ2-3
CACHRGYDQETQYF	TGTGCCTGCCACAGGGGATATGACCAAGAGACCCAGTACTTC	TRBD1	TRBV30	many	TRBJ2-5
CASSWGLGITEAFF	TGTGCCAGCAGCTGGGGTTTGGGGATCACTGAAGCTTTCTTT	NA	TRBV5-6	many	TRBJ1-1
CASNTGGLDSHYGYTF	TGTGCCAGCAATACAGGGGGCTTGGACTCCCACTATGGCTACACCTTC	TRBD1	TRBV6-1	many	TRBJ1-2
CATSGSGSYNEQFF	TGTGCCACCAGTGGGAGCGGCTCCTACAATGAGCAGTTCTTC	NA	TRBV24-1	many	TRBJ2-1
CSASQGSYNEQFF	TGCAGTGCTAGTCAGGGATCCTACAATGAGCAGTTCTTC	NA	TRBV20-1	many	TRBJ2-1
CSVNTDGVLTQYF	TGCAGCGTTAACACGGACGGTGTTCTTACCCAGTACTTC	NA	TRBV29-1	NA	TRBJ2-5
CASVAGSSKNIQYF	TGTGCCAGCGTTGCAGGGAGTTCCAAAAACATTCAGTACTTC	NA	TRBV28	many	TRBJ2-4
CSVEAQGTNYGYTF	TGCAGCGTTGAAGCACAGGGAACCAACTATGGCTACACCTTC	NA	TRBV29-1	many	TRBJ1-2
CASSGDSGTSGYYEQYF	TGTGCCAGCAGCGGGGACTCCGGGACTAGCGGGTACTACGAGCAGTACTTC	TRBD2	TRBV9	many	TRBJ2-7
CASSQETSGGAINEQFF	TGTGCCAGCAGCCAAGAGACTAGCGGGGGGGCCATAAATGAGCAGTTCTTC	TRBD2	TRBV4-2	NA	TRBJ2-1
CSARLQEGSEAFF	TGCAGCGCAAGGCTGCAGGAAGGCTCTGAAGCTTTCTTT	NA	TRBV29-1	many	TRBJ1-1
CASSYWREDTEAFF	TGTGCCAGCAGTTACTGGAGGGAGGACACTGAAGCTTTCTTT	NA	TRBV6-5	NA	TRBJ1-1
CASSKTGTRGGVQETQYF	TGTGCCAGCAGTAAAACCGGGACTAGGGGAGGGGTACAAGAGACCCAGTACTTC	TRBD2	TRBV6-2/TRBV6-3	many	TRBJ2-5
CSARGLAGVLETQYF	TGCAGTGCGCGGGGACTAGCGGGAGTTCTGGAGACCCAGTACTTC	TRBD2	TRBV20-1	many	TRBJ2-5
CASSWIKGLGYTF	TGTGCCAGCAGTTGGATTAAGGGGTTGGGCTACACCTTC	NA	TRBV6-5	many	TRBJ1-2
CATSRVGGGRVVPEAFF	TGTGCCACCAGCAGAGTAGGCGGTGGGAGGGTTGTCCCTGAAGCTTTCTTT	NA	TRBV15	many	TRBJ1-1
CASSPTSGGPGELFF	TGCGCCAGCAGCCCAACTAGCGGGGGACCCGGGGAGCTGTTTTTT	TRBD2	TRBV5-4	many	TRBJ2-2
CAWSRSGANVLTF	TGTGCCTGGAGTCGCTCTGGGGCCAACGTCCTGACTTTC	NA	TRBV30	many	TRBJ2-6
CASSKVEGNEKLFF	TGCGCCAGCAGCAAGGTCGAGGGGAATGAAAAACTGTTTTTT	NA	TRBV5-1	few	TRBJ1-4
CSASLGSGYSLRYTDTQYF	TGCAGTGCTAGTTTAGGGAGTGGGTATTCCCTAAGATACACAGATACGCAGTATTTT	NA	TRBV20-1	many	TRBJ2-3
CASSYSSRNEQFF	TGTGCCAGCAGTTACTCGAGCAGGAATGAGCAGTTCTTC	NA	TRBV6-6	NA	TRBJ2-1
CASSGGRGPGELFF	TGTGCCAGCAGTGGAGGCAGGGGGCCCGGGGAGCTGTTTTTT	TRBD1	TRBV2	many	TRBJ2-2
CASGSTSGGADEQFF	TGCGCCAGCGGTTCCACTAGCGGGGGGGCGGATGAGCAGTTCTTC	TRBD2	TRBV4-1	NA	TRBJ2-1
CASSGGSAIPYEQYF	TGTGCCAGCAGTGGGGGGTCGGCGATCCCCTACGAGCAGTACTTC	NA	TRBV25-1	NA	TRBJ2-7
CASSTGQGVYNEQFF	TGTGCCAGCAGCACCGGACAGGGAGTTTACAATGAGCAGTTCTTC	TRBD1	TRBV5-4	many	TRBJ2-1
CASNLEGRHGYTF	TGTGCCAGCAACCTTGAGGGAAGGCATGGCTACACCTTC	NA	TRBV12-3/TRBV12-4	many	TRBJ1-2
CSVETGMGTEAFF	TGCAGCGTTGAAACAGGGATGGGCACTGAAGCTTTCTTT	NA	TRBV29-1	many	TRBJ1-1
CASSAQMSVQETQYF	TGTGCCAGCAGCGCCCAGATGTCTGTCCAAGAGACCCAGTACTTC	NA	TRBV9	many	TRBJ2-5
CASRGAGDEQFF	TGTGCAAGCAGAGGGGCGGGAGATGAGCAGTTCTTC	TRBD2	TRBV6-5	NA	TRBJ2-1